This paragraph covers one TCR beta chain sequence. The antigen is undetermined. This record belongs to a study of cytomegalovirus exposure and HLA in healthy donors. Study-wide results and caveats: Presence/absence analyses treated sequencing depth as roughly uniform across donors.

V was trimmed by 5 bases and J by 0 bases, leaving 9 bases between them. CDR3 length: 14 residues. The germline V gene has CDR1 WSHSY and CDR2 SAAADI. Vbeta (60) and Jbeta (13) primers were used in the PCR. Sequencing was performed with immunoSEQ multiplex PCR; in TCRdb, only in-frame clones are kept and a portion is missing. The table shows about 120,000 clones, with 65% to 80% occurring only once. The TCR comes from a woman aged 35 to 49 in good health and CMV-seropositive. The chain couples TRBV10-2 to TRBJ2-3; D possibly corresponds to TRBD2 (6 bases). Sequenced sample: PBMCs. For the CDR3, the DNA is TGCGCCAGCAGTCCGAGCGGGAGCACAGATACGCAGTATTTT. Encoded protein: CASSPSGSTDTQYF.